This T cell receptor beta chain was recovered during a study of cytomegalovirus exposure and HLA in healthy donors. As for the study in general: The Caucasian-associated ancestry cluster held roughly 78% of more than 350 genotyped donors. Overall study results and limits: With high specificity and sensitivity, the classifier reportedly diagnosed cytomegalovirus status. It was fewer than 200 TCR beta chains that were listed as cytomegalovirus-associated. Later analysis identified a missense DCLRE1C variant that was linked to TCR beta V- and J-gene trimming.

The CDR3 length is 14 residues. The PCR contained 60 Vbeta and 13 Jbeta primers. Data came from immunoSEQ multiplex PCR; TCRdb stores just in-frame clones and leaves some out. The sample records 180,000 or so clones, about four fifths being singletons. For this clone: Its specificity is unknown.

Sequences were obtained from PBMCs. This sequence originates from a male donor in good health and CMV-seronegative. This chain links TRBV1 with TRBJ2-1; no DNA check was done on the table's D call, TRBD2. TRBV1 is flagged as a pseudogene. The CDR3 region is CTSSRGYSRDEQFF. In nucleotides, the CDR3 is TGCACCAGCAGCCGCGGCTACTCTAGAGATGAGCAGTTCTTC.